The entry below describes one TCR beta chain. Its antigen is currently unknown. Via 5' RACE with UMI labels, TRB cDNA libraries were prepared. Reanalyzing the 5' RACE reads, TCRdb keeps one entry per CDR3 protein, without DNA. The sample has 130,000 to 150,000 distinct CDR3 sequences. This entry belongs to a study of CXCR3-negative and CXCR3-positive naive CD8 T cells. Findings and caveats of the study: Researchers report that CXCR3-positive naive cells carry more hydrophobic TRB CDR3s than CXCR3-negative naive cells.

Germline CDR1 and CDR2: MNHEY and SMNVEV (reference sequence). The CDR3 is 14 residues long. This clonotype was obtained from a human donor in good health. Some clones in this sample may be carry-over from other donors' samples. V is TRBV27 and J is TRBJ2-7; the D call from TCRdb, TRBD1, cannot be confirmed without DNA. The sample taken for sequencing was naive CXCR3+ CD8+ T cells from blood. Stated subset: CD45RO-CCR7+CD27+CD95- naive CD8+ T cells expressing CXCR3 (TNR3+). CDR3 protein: CASSFVGRRYEQYF.